This T cell receptor beta chain emerged from a study of cytomegalovirus exposure and HLA in healthy donors. The CDR3 extends over 13 amino acids. Germline V gene lookup returns CDR1 LNHDA and CDR2 SQIVND (reference sequence). Both 60 Vbeta primers and 13 Jbeta primers went into the PCR. Method: immunoSEQ multiplex PCR; TCRdb's copy keeps in-frame clones and lacks some. The sample lists fewer than 100,000 clones; about 7.6% were seen once. Concerning this clone itself: One end of the junction varies from germline; a read error may be responsible.

The TCR comes from a middle-aged man in good health and CMV-seronegative. This chain links TRBV19 with TRBJ1-2; the D gene is possibly TRBD1 (6 bases). The sequencing sample was made of PBMCs. CDR3 in amino acids: CASSVTGTYCYTF. The CDR3 DNA sequence: TGTGCCAGTAGTGTCACAGGGACCTATTGCTACACCTTC.